This T cell receptor beta chain was profiled in a study of T cells in Graves' hyperthyroidism and ophthalmopathy (dated by TCRdb to 2018 to 2020). Context from the whole study: A discovery cohort of approximately 100 patients, 43 with Graves' ophthalmopathy and about 60 with stable Graves' hyperthyroidism, was used to find distinguishing TCR V-J signatures. Prospective prediction of ophthalmopathy was tested in an independent validation cohort of 18 to 20 hyperthyroidism patients and 15 to 17 patients who later progressed to ophthalmopathy. For training and testing, the roughly 100 patients in the discovery cohort were randomly divided in a 7:3 ratio. Thyroid tissue and blood T-cell repertoires from about six Graves' hyperthyroidism patients were also compared in the study. After blood sampling, hyperthyroidism patients were treated with methimazole at a starting dose of 30 mg daily, and ophthalmopathy patients were treated with high-dose intravenous methylprednisolone. TCR Vbeta CDR3 sequencing of 135 peripheral blood samples (43 ophthalmopathy, around 80 hyperthyroidism and around 17 progressor patients) is reported in the paper.

Study-wide conclusions, independent of this receptor: No statistical method was used to fix the sample size in advance, and group allocation was not hidden from the investigators. Most expanded thyroid clonotypes (frequency above 0.001) were also found in blood, which suggests that blood repertoires may mirror thyroid immune responses. In validation, the model predicted progression to ophthalmopathy a median of around six months before onset, with about 64% sensitivity and almost 75% specificity. In cross-validation, a model built on a 13 V-J signature told ophthalmopathy apart from stable hyperthyroidism with 85% to 90% sensitivity and around 84% specificity, and in testing the same model reached 80%/75%.

Exclusion was applied to patients with uncontrolled infections, other autoimmune diseases, pregnancy or lactation. Clinical symptoms, serum thyroxine and TRAb, thyroid ultrasound, and orbital computed tomography formed the basis for the diagnoses. Total RNA was extracted using Trizol reagent, and RNA quality was assessed on an Agilent 2100 Bioanalyzer. TCR beta CDR3 regions were amplified from RNA transcripts. A first-round RT-PCR of the TCR CDR3 used the HTBI primer set with the Qiagen OneStep RT-PCR kit. Libraries were constructed in a second round of multiplex PCR, after which size selection and purification were carried out. The libraries were sequenced on an Illumina HiSeq2000 using paired-end 100 bp reads. The study's processing was this. SOAPnuke was used to process the raw data, with reads discarded if the reads contained adapters or uncalled bases, had a mean Phred below 15, or lacked an exact constant-primer or identifier match. High-quality paired reads were merged with COPE v1.2.5, and unique nucleotide sequences were defined as clonotypes. MiTCR v1.1 was used to align clonotypes to the IMGT TRBV, TRBD and TRBJ reference segments. The analysis was restricted to V-J combinations with a frequency above 0.0001, which together covered 99.2% of the repertoires. The TCS score was defined as F50 (clonal expansion) divided by E x V (chaos), with BLOSUM62-based TCRdist calculated between CDR3 peptides within each V-J. Welch's t-statistics and random forest reduced around 520 V-J features to 10 to 15, which were used in a naive Bayes classifier (R e1071). The Morisita-Horn index was used to measure how similar the thyroid and blood repertoires were. Using fastp trimming at Q25 and MiXCR clonotype assembly, TCRdb reanalyzed the public sequencing data and kept in-frame beta chains. A single entry per CDR3 protein holds the most common genes and DNA from its merged rows. Here the V and J calls rest on TCRdb's processing, not on the authors' analysis. The sample has roughly 570,000 distinct CDR3 sequences on record, roughly 50% of them singletons. The leading ten clones occupy under 20% of the sample.

This clonotype occurred many times. Its antigen remains unidentified. Qualities for individual bases were not recorded, and no much larger clone is one base off. Sequenced sample: peripheral blood or thyroid tissue (not recorded which). The clonotype comes from an adult woman with Graves' disease, either hyperthyroidism or ophthalmopathy (not recorded which).

The DNA reads TGCGCCAGCTCCTTTAGCGGGAGTGACACCGGGGAGCTGTTTTTT. Its protein reads: CASSFSGSDTGELFF. Recombination joined TRBV5-1 with TRBJ2-2; the junction holds 9 bases that match TRBD2. From V the trimming removes 7 bases and from J it removes 3 bases, while the gene matches leave 7 bases of the junction unaccounted for. CDR1 and CDR2 are read off the germline V gene as SGHRS and YFSETQ. The CDR3 measures 15 amino acids from cysteine to phenylalanine. The read is trimmed to its CDR3 DNA, 45 bases read in frame from base 1.